Described below is a single T cell receptor beta chain sequence and its context. Some clones are missing from TCRdb's copy, which holds only in-frame ones; the method was immunoSEQ multiplex PCR. This sample has approximately 65,000 clones; about 88% occur once, and the top ten carry less than 9.5%. This entry belongs to a study of T cell responses to AZD1222 COVID-19 vaccine. Trimming took 5 bases from V and 6 from J; bases not matched to a gene: 7. Germline V lookup: CDR1 MRHNA, CDR2 SNTAGT. The CDR3 spans 14 residues. Sequencing was performed on peripheral blood, taken on day 0 of AZD1222 vaccination. The TCR sequence derives from an adult in good health. The gene calls are TRBV6-4 and TRBJ2-4, with 7 bases fitting TRBD1. CDR3 region: CASSMTGTGNIQYF. The DNA of the CDR3 is TGTGCCAGCAGTATGACAGGGACGGGAAACATTCAGTACTTC.